The clone carrying this TCR beta chain was observed a handful of times. What it binds is unknown. The germline V gene encodes CDR1 SGHKS and CDR2 YYEKEE (reference sequence). The CDR3 has 15 amino acids. Trimming stripped 1 base from V and 9 bases from J, with 20 bases between. This entry belongs to a study of blood T cells in healthy people across ages. The overall study: Template switching captured about one barcoded beta molecule per two T cells. Findings and caveats of the study: With age, beta diversity per million T cells declined roughly linearly, significantly by 40 to 50. Greater diversity and more naive CD4+ cells were seen in long-lived donors than in aged donors.

The authors ran a second PCR of roughly 6 to 12 cycles using a sample-barcoded 5' primer and a J-beta primer mix. Every cDNA molecule bore a tag from a template-switch adaptor containing 12 random nucleotides. Each CDR3 protein is one row after TCRdb ran MiXCR on the 5' RACE reads. The sample has some 1.5 million distinct CDR3 sequences; 42% are singletons. Sequences were obtained from blood. The rearrangement uses TRBV5-5 and TRBJ2-7; D is perhaps TRBD1 (6 bases). This clonotype was sampled from a woman aged 18-30 years in good health. The DNA for the CDR3 is TGTGCCAGCAGCTTGAGGGAGAGAATGCCCAGGGGGCAGTACTTC. Translating gives CASSLRERMPRGQYF.